This T cell receptor beta chain was profiled in a study of molecular identifiers for immune sequencing clone quantification (dated by TCRdb to 2016 to 2019). In terms of the full investigation: For a replicate experiment, RNA from roughly 21,000 or 96,000 naive CD8 T cells was divided into five aliquots, and four of the five aliquots were sequenced. This methods study used CD8 T cells to benchmark TCR RNA copy counting and molecular-identifier clustering-based TCR repertoire sequencing (MIDCIRS).

This clonotype was seen many times. Its antigen is unknown. No base quality values were provided; no much bigger clone lies one nucleotide off. The method behind the library was PCR. The sequencer listed for this sample is Illumina HiSeq 4000. Bulk TCR libraries were made following a previously described method, with the TCR primers given in Table S5. Purification of total RNA was performed with the Qiagen AllPrep DNA/RNA kit. Before any analysis, reads coming from multiple sequencing runs of the same library were combined into one pool. Turning to the authors' computational methods: Reads were retained only if the reads had an exact TCR constant sequence, and the retained reads were trimmed to 150 nt and grouped according to their 12-nt molecular barcodes. Reads inside each barcode group were sub-clustered using a 15% Levenshtein threshold, and a quality-weighted consensus sequence was constructed for each RNA molecule. Non-functional sequences were excluded, and lower-count sequences lying one edit away from another sequence were also excluded. Barcode sub-clusters with fewer than 20% of the maximum read count were removed, based on fitting two negative binomial distributions. Using fastp at Q25 and MiXCR, TCRdb reprocessed the public reads and kept productive beta chains. Every CDR3 protein is listed once, alongside the most common genes and DNA of its rows. Clone size and V and J calls follow TCRdb, not the original study. This sample gives under 650,000 distinct CDR3 sequences in total; just under 20% of them show up just once. The ten largest account for about 0.9% of the sample.

Taken from the germline V gene, the CDR1 and CDR2 loops are MNHEY and SVGAGI. V is reduced by 3 bases and J by 2 bases, leaving a spacing of 17 bases between them. Reading from cysteine to phenylalanine, the CDR3 counts 16 amino acids. Left in the record is the CDR3 DNA by itself, 48 bases read in frame from the first base. Libraries of naive CD8 T cells were generated from approximately 20,000 to 1,000,000 sorted cells, with 10%, 30% or 50% of the purified RNA used. Naive CD8 T cells were FACS-sorted as CD8+CD4-CCR7+CD45RA+ on a BD FACSAria II into RLT Plus buffer. Roughly ten TCR copies' worth of Jurkat RNA were spiked into about 20,000-1,100,000 naive CD8 T cell samples to test detection sensitivity. Enrichment of CD8 T cells was performed with RosetteSep CD8+ T Cell Enrichment Cocktail and Ficoll-Paque, after which ACK red cell lysis was carried out. Broader findings and caveats from the paper: The naive libraries included spiked-in Jurkat TCR RNA (roughly 9 copies' worth), and this RNA is not part of the donor repertoire. Highly expanded clone sizes could be underestimated because identical TCR molecules may share a barcode. When barcode sub-clustering was omitted, TCR diversity was inflated by chimeric consensus sequences, with chimeras reaching as high as 47%. Clones above 20 RNA copies held over 97% of molecules in CMV-specific effector cells but under 1% in naive cells. Modeling indicated around 2.7 TCR RNA copies recovered per cell, compared with 9 to 10 by digital PCR, which implies a capture efficiency of about 31%. Even against a background of around 950,000 naive CD8 T cells, spiked-in Jurkat TCR RNA amounting to a single cell's worth was reported to be detectable.

The sequence derives from a human donor in good health. Some libraries in this study had Jurkat cell RNA spiked in. The source material was naive CD8+ T cells from blood, with Jurkat cell RNA spiked in. The cell subset or site tag for this specimen amounts to: FACS-sorted CD8+CD4-CCR7+CD45RA+ naive T cells. The sequence links TRBV6-5 to TRBJ2-7; the D match is possibly TRBD1 or TRBD2, with 5 bases aligned in each. The CDR3 region: CASSYSSGTHTYEQYF. The DNA sequence is given as TGTGCCAGCAGTTATTCCTCCGGGACCCACACCTACGAGCAGTACTTC.